The clone carrying this T cell receptor (beta chain) was counted only a few times. Its target is not known. Investigators reverse transcribed all isolated RNA, so they sequenced expressed TCRB transcripts. Roughly 3.6 million reads were obtained on average from naive, central memory and regulatory T cell samples. TCRdb's copy holds only in-frame clones and misses some; the assay was immunoSEQ multiplex PCR. The data show some 350,000 clones, with 8% to 10% seen just once and around 0.66% held by the top ten. The source of the sample is a study of beta chain features in type 1 diabetes. CDR3 length equals 14 residues. The germline V gene has CDR1 LGHNA and CDR2 YSLEER. V lost 1 base and J 4 bases, leaving 10 bases between the germline ends. Study-wide points: Significant though moderate, a shortening of TCRB CDR3s appeared in all four CD4+ subsets of Type 1 diabetes patients. HLA effects on TCRB rearrangement stayed unresolved here. Within the patient group, naive, central memory and Treg TCRB repertoires appeared more similar to each other than within healthy donors.

This receptor was identified in a man aged 30-40 years with type 1 diabetes. The genes are TRBV4-3 and TRBJ1-2; possibly TRBD1 for D (6 bases). The sample consisted of central memory CD4+ T cells from blood. The CDR3 here is CASSQAGVGYGYTF. CDR3 DNA sequence: TGCGCCAGCAGCCAAGCAGGGGTGGGCTATGGCTACACCTTC.